A single sample is the source of the 16 T cell receptor beta chains below, sequenced in a study of cytomegalovirus exposure and HLA in healthy donors. Amplification used 60 Vbeta primers and 13 Jbeta primers. The assay was immunoSEQ multiplex PCR, and TCRdb's table has in-frame clones only and misses some. The sample holds under 150,000 clones, approximately 70% seen once. Material for sequencing was PBMCs. These receptors all stem from a human donor in good health.

The rearrangement joins TRBV15 to TRBJ1-2; D is unclear. Germline V gene lookup returns CDR1 LNHNV and CDR2 YYDKDF (reference sequence). V was trimmed by 0 bases and J by 6 bases, leaving 11 bases between them. The CDR3 contains 14 residues. The CDR3 DNA sequence: TGTGCCACCAGCAGAGATCGCGGGGTGCATGGCTACACCTTC. Amino acids: CATSRDRGVHGYTF.

V usage is TRBV19 and J usage is TRBJ1-3, with a possible D match to TRBD1 (5 bases). The V end was cut by 3 bases, the J end by 4 bases, with 13 bases between. Germline V gene data show CDR1 as LNHDA and CDR2 as SQIVND (reference sequence). This CDR3 contains 15 residues. In DNA form, the CDR3 reads TGTGCCAGTAGTATCGCGGGACTCCTCGGAAACACCATATATTTT. Translated: CASSIAGLLGNTIYF. The complete variable domain, with remaining parts taken from reference TRBV19 and TRBJ1-3, reads DGGITQSPKYLFRKEGQNVTLSCEQNLNHDAMYWYRQDPGQGLRLIYYSQIVNDFQKGDIAEGYSVSREKKESFPLTVTSAQKNPTAFYLCASSIAGLLGNTIYFGEGSWLTVV.

The chain employs TRBV28 and TRBJ2-7; the D gene is possibly TRBD1 (5 bases). Germline V CDR1 and CDR2: MDHEN, SYDVKM. V lost 3 bases, J lost 1 base, and 7 bases lay in between. This CDR3 has 13 amino acids. CDR3 DNA: TGTGCCAGCAGTTTGCAGGGATCCTACGAGCAGTACTTC. Protein product: CASSLQGSYEQYF.

A note on this clone: The sample holds other DNA sequences that translate to the same CDR3. The chain combines TRBV5-1 with TRBJ1-1, with 7 bases identical to TRBD1. The CDR3 has 14 amino acids. Germline V CDR1 and CDR2: SGHRS, YFSETQ. J gave up 1 base and V 3 bases, and 3 bases lay outside the gene matches. CDR3 amino acids: CASSSGTANTEAFF. DNA of the CDR3: TGCGCCAGCAGCTCGGGGACAGCGAACACTGAAGCTTTCTTT.

CDR3: CASASTEKLFF. CDR3 bases: TGTGCCAGCGCGTCAACCGAAAAACTGTTTTTT. The J gene is TRBJ1-4, the V gene TRBV2; no clear D gene. V dropped 8 bases and J dropped 8 bases, with 9 bases sitting between them. Germline V CDR1 and CDR2: SNHLY, FYNNEI. This CDR3 spans 11 amino acids.

CDR3: CASSQGRGSGNTIYF. In DNA form, the CDR3 reads TGCGCCAGCAGCCAAGGTAGGGGCTCTGGAAACACCATATATTTT. The chain is built from TRBV4-1 and TRBJ1-3; maybe TRBD1 (5 bases). This CDR3 is 15 amino acids long. Trimming stripped 1 base from V and 0 bases from J, with 7 bases between. Germline V gene sequence: CDR1 MGHRA, CDR2 YSYEKL.

The chain combines TRBV29-1 with TRBJ2-5; no clear D. V was cut by 5 bases and J by 2 bases, with 12 bases left in between. The V gene's germline CDR1 is SQVTM and CDR2 ANQGSEA. The CDR3 is 13 residues long. CDR3 nucleotide sequence: TGCAGCGTTTTTTTCGAGAATCAAGAGACCCAGTACTTC. It is translated as CSVFFENQETQYF.

The chain joins TRBV27 to TRBJ1-2; no firm D call. The CDR3 is 15 residues long. V was shortened by 4 bases and J by 3 bases, with 15 bases between the two germline ends. Germline CDR1 is MNHEY and CDR2 is SMNVEV (reference sequence). The CDR3 spells CASSSLAGGHYGYTF. The CDR3 DNA is TGTGCCAGCAGTTCTTTGGCAGGAGGGCACTATGGCTACACCTTC.

J is TRBJ2-7 and V is TRBV7-9; D is uncertain. CDR1 is SEHNR and CDR2 is FQNEAQ in the germline V gene (reference sequence). This CDR3 has 14 amino acids. V lost 3 bases and J lost 0, with 9 bases in between. In nucleotides, the CDR3 is TGTGCCAGCAGCTTCTTAAGCCTCTCCTACGAGCAGTACTTC. Encoded protein: CASSFLSLSYEQYF.

The chain recombines TRBV13 with TRBJ1-4, with D possibly matching TRBD1 (6 bases). V lost 5 bases to trimming and J lost 8 bases, with 21 bases between them. The CDR3 consists of 16 residues. Germline values: CDR1 PRHDT, CDR2 FYEKMQ (reference sequence). The CDR3 loop reads CASSLTLAGGGEKLFF. CDR3 DNA sequence: TGTGCCAGCAGCCTTACCCTGGCGGGGGGCGGGGAAAAACTGTTTTTT.

This clone has just a few counts. The chain is built from TRBV5-1 and TRBJ2-1, with 7 bases fitting TRBD2. The germline CDR1 and CDR2 sequences are SGHRS and YFSETQ. The CDR3 runs to 16 residues. V gave up 0 bases and J gave up 3 bases; unmatched junction bases: 6. The CDR3 protein is CASSLGGGTNYNEQFF. The CDR3 DNA reads TGCGCCAGCAGCTTGGGAGGTGGGACTAACTACAATGAGCAGTTCTTC.

CDR3 coding DNA: TGTGCCAGCAGCTTCTTCTACGAGCAGTACTTC. Translating gives CASSFFYEQYF. The chain is built from TRBV11-2 and TRBJ2-7; no clear D gene. Germline V CDR1 and CDR2: SGHAT, FQNNGV. Trimming took 3 bases from V and 3 from J, leaving 3 bases between them. The length of the CDR3 is 11 residues.

The chain has TRBV10-3 and TRBJ1-6; D is ambiguous. The CDR3 runs to 13 residues. Trimming stripped 2 bases from V and 9 bases from J, with 8 bases between. Germline V CDR1 and CDR2: ENHRY, SYGVKD. The DNA for the CDR3 is TGTGCCATCAGTGAGATCCGTTCTTCACCCCTCCACTTT. This codes for CAISEIRSSPLHF.

The CDR3 loop reads CASSWTGPSYNEQFF. CDR3 coding DNA: TGTGCCAGCAGTTGGACAGGACCCTCCTACAATGAGCAGTTCTTC. The chain recombines TRBV7-2 with TRBJ2-1; 7 positions match TRBD1. Germline V gene sequence: CDR1 SGHTA, CDR2 FQGNSA. Unmatched junction bases numbered 5, after V lost 6 bases and J lost 0 bases. This CDR3 has 15 amino acids. Using reference TRBV7-2 and TRBJ2-1 for the parts outside the CDR3, the full variable domain is GAGVSQSPSNKVTEKGKDVELRCDPISGHTALYWYRQSLGQGLEFLIYFQGNSAPDKSGLPSDRFSAERTGGSVSTLTIQRTQQEDSAVYLCASSWTGPSYNEQFFGPGTRLTVL.

V and J are TRBV7-3 and TRBJ2-3; TRBD2 matches at 8 bases. The CDR3 length is 14 residues. V lost 7 bases, J lost 3 bases, and 6 bases stayed unmatched. Germline V gives CDR1 SGHTA, CDR2 FQGTGA. CDR3 residues: CASKLAEETDTQYF. The CDR3 DNA reads as TGTGCCAGCAAACTAGCGGAGGAGACAGATACGCAGTATTTT. Drawing the rest from reference TRBV7-3 and TRBJ2-3, the complete variable domain is GAGVSQTPSNKVTEKGKYVELRCDPISGHTALYWYRQSLGQGPEFLIYFQGTGAADDSGLPNDRFFAVRPEGSVSTLKIQRTERGDSAVYLCASKLAEETDTQYFGPGTRLTVL.

The chain has TRBV2 and TRBJ2-1; 11 bases line up with TRBD2. Germline values: CDR1 SNHLY, CDR2 FYNNEI. The junction had 0 bases not matched to a gene; V was cut back by 4 bases and J by 7 bases. The CDR3 has 13 residues. The CDR3 loop is CASSVAGGNEQFF. DNA for the CDR3: TGTGCCAGCAGTGTAGCGGGGGGGAATGAGCAGTTCTTC.